Each of the 10 T cell receptor beta chains below was sequenced from the same sample in a study of blood T cell repertoires in COVID-19. Here immunoSEQ multiplex PCR was the method, and the copy in TCRdb shows in-frame clones only, minus some. This table has roughly 53,000 clones, about nine tenths appearing once. Sequences were obtained from peripheral blood. The source is a human donor in a cohort sampled during active COVID-19.

The rearrangement uses TRBV5-4 and TRBJ2-7; D unclear. Trimming shortened V by 2 bases and J by 5 bases, and 17 bases separated the two germline ends. The length of the CDR3 is 15 residues. Germline V gene data show CDR1 as SGHNT and CDR2 as YYREEE (reference sequence). CDR3 sequence: CASSLAPVFANEQYF. Here the CDR3 DNA reads TGTGCCAGCAGCTTAGCTCCCGTGTTTGCGAACGAGCAGTACTTC.

This chain joins TRBV7-2 and TRBJ2-1, with a weak D call TRBD2 (7 bases). There are 16 residues in the CDR3. Trimming stripped 1 base from V and 6 bases from J, with 16 bases between. Germline assignment: CDR1 SGHTA and CDR2 FQGNSA. CDR3 protein: CASSLVGGQAFNEQFF. CDR3 nucleotides: TGTGCCAGCAGCTTAGTCGGGGGGCAAGCCTTCAATGAGCAGTTCTTC. The whole variable domain, filled in from reference TRBV7-2 and TRBJ2-1, reads GAGVSQSPSNKVTEKGKDVELRCDPISGHTALYWYRQSLGQGLEFLIYFQGNSAPDKSGLPSDRFSAERTGGSVSTLTIQRTQQEDSAVYLCASSLVGGQAFNEQFFGPGTRLTVL.

The rearrangement joins TRBV19 to TRBJ1-2; D perhaps matches TRBD1 (6 bases). Germline CDR1 LNHDA, CDR2 SQIVND (reference sequence). CDR3 length: 17 amino acids. The V gene lost 5 bases and the J gene lost 1 base, with 20 bases spanning the gap. The CDR3 is CASSAYRDIALNYGYTF. CDR3 coding DNA: TGTGCCAGTAGTGCGTACCGGGACATAGCCCTTAACTATGGCTACACCTTC.

V and J are TRBV7-3 and TRBJ2-3, with TRBD2 matching over 8 bases. This CDR3 is built from 16 residues. Germline V gene data show CDR1 as SGHTA and CDR2 as FQGTGA. V was pared by 0 bases and J by 2 bases, with 4 bases of the junction left unmatched. This chain's CDR3 is CASSLTYSGVTDTQYF. In nucleotides, the CDR3 is TGTGCCAGCAGCTTAACCTATAGCGGGGTCACAGATACGCAGTATTTT.

The V and J genes are TRBV5-8 and TRBJ2-7, with a possible D match to TRBD1 (7 bases). CDR1 and CDR2 from the germline V gene are SGHTS and YDEGEE. Trimming stripped 3 bases from V and 0 bases from J, with 10 bases between. The CDR3 runs to 14 residues. CDR3 sequence: CASSWRDSSYEQYF. The CDR3 nucleotides read TGTGCCAGCAGCTGGAGGGACAGCTCCTACGAGCAGTACTTC.

This chain joins TRBV20-1 and TRBJ1-1; no definite D call. This CDR3 has 13 residues. CDR1 and CDR2 (germline): DFQATT, SNEGSKA (reference sequence). The ends were cut back, 3 bases at V and 0 bases at J, with 8 bases in the middle. CDR3 residues: CSASPVLNTEAFF. The CDR3 DNA is TGCAGTGCTAGTCCCGTCCTGAACACTGAAGCTTTCTTT.

The V call is TRBV2, the J call TRBJ1-1, with D possibly matching TRBD1 (6 bases). Germline V gene lookup returns CDR1 SNHLY and CDR2 FYNNEI. The CDR3 extends over 12 amino acids. Trimming pared 7 bases from V and 1 base from J, leaving 7 bases between. CDR3 amino acids: CASNRANTEAFF. CDR3 in DNA: TGTGCCAGCAACAGGGCGAACACTGAAGCTTTCTTT.

The chain recombines TRBV21-1 with TRBJ2-3; no check of the table's D call, TRBD2, against the DNA was made. TRBV21-1 is assigned pseudogene status. The CDR3 totals 18 residues. CDR3 DNA sequence: TGTGCCAGCAGCCCCCGGCCGCAGTCCCTGACTAGCACAGATACGCAGTATTTT. It encodes CASSPRPQSLTSTDTQYF.

The V call is TRBV19, the J call TRBJ1-5; weak D call: TRBD1 (5 bases). V shed 6 bases and J shed 5 bases, with 11 bases lying between them. Germline CDR1 LNHDA, CDR2 SQIVND (reference sequence). CDR3 size: 13 residues. CDR3 in amino acids: CASRGRDHQPQHF. Written as DNA, the CDR3 is TGTGCCAGTAGGGGCAGGGATCATCAGCCCCAGCATTTT. Filled out from reference TRBV19 and TRBJ1-5, the complete variable domain reads DGGITQSPKYLFRKEGQNVTLSCEQNLNHDAMYWYRQDPGQGLRLIYYSQIVNDFQKGDIAEGYSVSREKKESFPLTVTSAQKNPTAFYLCASRGRDHQPQHFGDGTRLSIL.

The CDR3 sequence: CASSFGTGVDYEQYF. CDR3 coding DNA: TGTGCCAGCAGTTTCGGGACAGGGGTGGACTACGAGCAGTACTTC. The chain joins TRBV6-6 to TRBJ2-7; 10 nucleotides align to TRBD1. Germline V lookup: CDR1 MNHNY, CDR2 SVGAGI (reference sequence). After removal of 4 bases from V and 3 bases from J, the junction contained 6 bases not matched to a gene. The CDR3 has 15 residues.